The rows below give T cell receptor beta chains drawn from one sample of a study of blood T cells in healthy people across ages. Using its own MiXCR run on the 5' RACE reads, TCRdb lists one record per CDR3 protein. The table lists hundreds of thousands of distinct CDR3 sequences, approximately 24% of them singletons. In addition, the sample was reused for a study of T cells of mothers and their children.

The material sequenced was blood. These receptors were taken from a boy younger than 18 in good health. Both conserved end residues are part of each CDR3. Fields, in order: J gene, D gene, V gene, clone size, CDR3 protein, CDR3 DNA. D genes are given only for firm matches. Clone size is shown for a subset of rows, as once, few, many or a class of expanded clone.

J gene: TRBJ1-1
D gene: TRBD1
V gene: TRBV20-1
clone size: -
CDR3 protein: CSARAGTGSGLEAFF
CDR3 DNA: TGCAGTGCTAGAGCCGGGACAGGGTCCGGCCTTGAAGCTTTCTTT

J gene: TRBJ2-1
D gene: -
V gene: TRBV3-1
clone size: -
CDR3 protein: CASSQGWGKSYNEQFF
CDR3 DNA: TGTGCCAGCAGCCAGGGGTGGGGCAAGTCCTACAATGAGCAGTTCTTC

J gene: TRBJ1-2
D gene: TRBD1
V gene: TRBV11-2
clone size: few
CDR3 protein: CASSLDWTGGVGYTF
CDR3 DNA: TGTGCCAGCAGCTTAGATTGGACAGGGGGCGTAGGCTACACCTTC

J gene: TRBJ2-4
D gene: -
V gene: TRBV24-1
clone size: -
CDR3 protein: CATSDAGRMNIQYF
CDR3 DNA: TGTGCCACCAGTGATGCGGGACGGATGAACATTCAGTACTTC

J gene: TRBJ2-5
D gene: -
V gene: TRBV20-1
clone size: -
CDR3 protein: CSARVRGGHQETQYF
CDR3 DNA: TGCAGTGCTAGAGTAAGGGGGGGGCACCAAGAGACCCAGTACTTC

J gene: TRBJ1-1
D gene: TRBD1
V gene: TRBV5-1
clone size: -
CDR3 protein: CASSLVTGGMNTEAFF
CDR3 DNA: TGCGCCAGCAGCTTGGTTACAGGGGGTATGAACACTGAAGCTTTCTTT

J gene: TRBJ2-1
D gene: TRBD1
V gene: TRBV2
clone size: -
CDR3 protein: CASTRTGPYNEQFF
CDR3 DNA: TGTGCCAGCACTAGGACAGGGCCCTACAATGAGCAGTTCTTC

J gene: TRBJ2-1
D gene: TRBD2
V gene: TRBV7-2
clone size: few
CDR3 protein: CASSLVAGGTDEQFF
CDR3 DNA: TGTGCCAGCAGCTTAGTCGCGGGGGGGACGGATGAGCAGTTCTTC

J gene: TRBJ1-4
D gene: TRBD1
V gene: TRBV2
clone size: -
CDR3 protein: CASSSDREEKLFF
CDR3 DNA: TGTGCCAGCAGTTCGGACAGGGAGGAAAAACTGTTTTTT

J gene: TRBJ2-6
D gene: -
V gene: TRBV2
clone size: -
CDR3 protein: CASSRERESGANVLTF
CDR3 DNA: TGTGCCAGCTCCAGGGAAAGGGAGTCTGGGGCCAACGTCCTGACTTTC

J gene: TRBJ2-1
D gene: -
V gene: TRBV7-9
clone size: few
CDR3 protein: CASSPSPDSYNEQFF
CDR3 DNA: TGTGCCAGCAGCCCCAGCCCCGACAGCTACAATGAGCAGTTCTTC

J gene: TRBJ1-6
D gene: -
V gene: TRBV9
clone size: few
CDR3 protein: CASSVEGPPGGPLHF
CDR3 DNA: TGTGCCAGCAGCGTAGAGGGGCCCCCGGGGGGACCCCTCCACTTT

J gene: TRBJ2-5
D gene: -
V gene: TRBV7-2
clone size: -
CDR3 protein: CASSLTGAPGGTQYF
CDR3 DNA: TGTGCCAGCAGCTTAACAGGCGCCCCCGGGGGGACCCAGTACTTC

J gene: TRBJ2-2
D gene: TRBD2
V gene: TRBV27
clone size: -
CDR3 protein: CASSLLTSGGHGELFF
CDR3 DNA: TGTGCCAGCAGTTTACTGACTAGCGGGGGACACGGGGAGCTGTTTTTT

J gene: TRBJ2-3
D gene: -
V gene: TRBV24-1
clone size: -
CDR3 protein: CATSDPGGSRPDTQYF
CDR3 DNA: TGTGCCACCAGTGACCCGGGGGGCTCCCGACCGGATACGCAGTATTTT

J gene: TRBJ2-1
D gene: -
V gene: TRBV23-1
clone size: few
CDR3 protein: CASMHRENEQFF
CDR3 DNA: TGCGCCAGCATGCATAGGGAAAATGAGCAGTTCTTC

J gene: TRBJ1-2
D gene: -
V gene: TRBV7-9
clone size: few
CDR3 protein: CASSLDRQGGNYGYTF
CDR3 DNA: TGTGCCAGCAGCTTGGACCGTCAAGGTGGGAACTATGGCTACACCTTC

J gene: TRBJ2-5
D gene: TRBD2
V gene: TRBV20-1
clone size: -
CDR3 protein: CSTPGGGLYSQETQYF
CDR3 DNA: TGCAGTACCCCAGGCGGGGGTCTGTACTCTCAAGAGACCCAGTACTTC